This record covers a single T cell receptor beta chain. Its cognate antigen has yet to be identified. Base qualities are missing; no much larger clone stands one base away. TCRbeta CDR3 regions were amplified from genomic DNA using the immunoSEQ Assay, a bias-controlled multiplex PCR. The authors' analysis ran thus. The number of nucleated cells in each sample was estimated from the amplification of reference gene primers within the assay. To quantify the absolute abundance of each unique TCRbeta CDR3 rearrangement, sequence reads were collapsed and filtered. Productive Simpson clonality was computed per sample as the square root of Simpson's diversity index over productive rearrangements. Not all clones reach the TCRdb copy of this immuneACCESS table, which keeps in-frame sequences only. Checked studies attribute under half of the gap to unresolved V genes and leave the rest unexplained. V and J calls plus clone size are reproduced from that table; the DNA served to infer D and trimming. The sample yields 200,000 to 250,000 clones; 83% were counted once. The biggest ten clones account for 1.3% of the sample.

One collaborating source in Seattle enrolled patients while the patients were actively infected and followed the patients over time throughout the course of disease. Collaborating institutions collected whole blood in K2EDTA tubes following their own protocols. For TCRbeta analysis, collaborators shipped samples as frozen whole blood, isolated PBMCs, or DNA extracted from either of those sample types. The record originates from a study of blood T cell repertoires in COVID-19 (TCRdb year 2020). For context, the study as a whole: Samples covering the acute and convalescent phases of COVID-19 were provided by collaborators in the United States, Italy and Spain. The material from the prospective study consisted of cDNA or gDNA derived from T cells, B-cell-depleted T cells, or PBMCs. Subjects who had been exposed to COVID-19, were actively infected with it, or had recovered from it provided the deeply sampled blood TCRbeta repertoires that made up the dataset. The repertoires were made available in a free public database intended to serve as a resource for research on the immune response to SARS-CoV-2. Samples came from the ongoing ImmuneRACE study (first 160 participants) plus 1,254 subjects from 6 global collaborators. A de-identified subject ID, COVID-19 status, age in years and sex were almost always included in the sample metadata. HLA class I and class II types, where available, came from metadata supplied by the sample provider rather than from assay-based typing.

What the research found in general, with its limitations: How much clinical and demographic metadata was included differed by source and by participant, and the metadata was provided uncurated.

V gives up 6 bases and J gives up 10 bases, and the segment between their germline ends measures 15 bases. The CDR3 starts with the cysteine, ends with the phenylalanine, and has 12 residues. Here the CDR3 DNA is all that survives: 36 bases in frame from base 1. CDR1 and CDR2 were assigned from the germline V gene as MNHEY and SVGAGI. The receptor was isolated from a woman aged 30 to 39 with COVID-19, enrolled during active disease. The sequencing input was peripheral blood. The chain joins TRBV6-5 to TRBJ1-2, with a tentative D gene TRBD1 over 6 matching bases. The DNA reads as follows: TGTGCCAGCAGCCACCGAGGGGGTCCCTACACCTTC. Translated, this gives CASSHRGGPYTF.